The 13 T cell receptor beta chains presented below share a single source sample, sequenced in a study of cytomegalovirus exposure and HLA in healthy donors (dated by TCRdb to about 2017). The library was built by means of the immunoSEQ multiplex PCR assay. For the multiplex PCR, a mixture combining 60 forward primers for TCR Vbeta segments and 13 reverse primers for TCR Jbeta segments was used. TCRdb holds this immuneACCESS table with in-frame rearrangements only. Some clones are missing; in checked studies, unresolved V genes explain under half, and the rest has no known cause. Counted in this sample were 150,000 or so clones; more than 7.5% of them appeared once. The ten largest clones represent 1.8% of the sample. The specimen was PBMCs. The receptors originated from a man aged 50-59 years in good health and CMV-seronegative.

The CDR3 nucleotides read TGTGCCAGCGGATTAGACAGGGTCAATGAGCAGTTCTTC. This sequence encodes CASGLDRVNEQFF. The chain recombines TRBV7-9 with TRBJ2-1; 7 nucleotides line up with TRBD1. V dropped 8 bases and J dropped 6; count of bases not matched to a gene: 7. Germline V gene lookup returns CDR1 SEHNR and CDR2 FQNEAQ (reference sequence). This CDR3 spans 13 amino acids.

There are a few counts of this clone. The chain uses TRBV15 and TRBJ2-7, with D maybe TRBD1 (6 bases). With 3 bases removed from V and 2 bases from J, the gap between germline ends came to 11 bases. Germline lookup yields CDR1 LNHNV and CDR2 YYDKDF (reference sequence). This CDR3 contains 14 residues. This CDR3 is CATSSAYRAYEQYF. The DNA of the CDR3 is TGTGCCACCAGCAGCGCTTACAGGGCCTACGAGCAGTACTTC.

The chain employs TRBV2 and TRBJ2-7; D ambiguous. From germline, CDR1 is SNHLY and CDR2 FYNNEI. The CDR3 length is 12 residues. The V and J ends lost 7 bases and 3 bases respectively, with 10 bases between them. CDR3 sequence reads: CASTLTNYEQYF. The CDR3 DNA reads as TGTGCCAGCACTCTAACCAACTACGAGCAGTACTTC.

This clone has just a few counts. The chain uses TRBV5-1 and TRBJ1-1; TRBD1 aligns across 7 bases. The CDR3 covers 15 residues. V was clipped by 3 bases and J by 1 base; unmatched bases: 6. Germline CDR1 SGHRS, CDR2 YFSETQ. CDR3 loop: CASSWGTDRNTEAFF. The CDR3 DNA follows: TGCGCCAGCAGCTGGGGGACAGACAGGAACACTGAAGCTTTCTTT.

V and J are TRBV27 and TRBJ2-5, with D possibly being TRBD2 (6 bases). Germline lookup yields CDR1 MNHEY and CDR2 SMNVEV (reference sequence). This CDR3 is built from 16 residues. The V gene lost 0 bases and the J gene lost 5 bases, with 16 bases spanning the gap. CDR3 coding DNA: TGTGCCAGCAGTTTATCGACGGGGACTCCGCGGGAGACCCAGTACTTC. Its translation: CASSLSTGTPRETQYF.

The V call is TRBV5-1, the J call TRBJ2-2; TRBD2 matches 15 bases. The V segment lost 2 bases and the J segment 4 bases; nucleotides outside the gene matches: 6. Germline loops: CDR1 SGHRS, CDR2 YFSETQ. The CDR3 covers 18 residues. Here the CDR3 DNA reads TGCGCCAGCAGCTTCGGGACTAGCGGGGGGACTCTCACCGGGGAGCTGTTTTTT. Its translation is CASSFGTSGGTLTGELFF.

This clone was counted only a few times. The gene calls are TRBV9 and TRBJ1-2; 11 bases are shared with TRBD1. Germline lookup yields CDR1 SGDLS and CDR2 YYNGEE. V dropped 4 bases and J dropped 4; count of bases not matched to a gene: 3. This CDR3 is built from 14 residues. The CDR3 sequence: CASSPGTGGYGYTF. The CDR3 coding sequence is TGTGCCAGCAGCCCCGGGACAGGGGGCTATGGCTACACCTTC.

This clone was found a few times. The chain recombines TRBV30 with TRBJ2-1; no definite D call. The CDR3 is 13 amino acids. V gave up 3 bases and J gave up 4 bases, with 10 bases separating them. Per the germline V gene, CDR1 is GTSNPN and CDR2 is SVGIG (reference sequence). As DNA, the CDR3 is TGTGCCTGGAGACAGTCACTGTACAATGAGCAGTTCTTC. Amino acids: CAWRQSLYNEQFF. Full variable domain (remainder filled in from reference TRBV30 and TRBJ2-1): SQTIHQWPATLVQPVGSPLSLECTVEGTSNPNLYWYRQAAGRGLQLLFYSVGIGQISSEVPQNLSASRPQDRQFILSSKKLLLSDSGFYLCAWRQSLYNEQFFGPGTRLTVL.

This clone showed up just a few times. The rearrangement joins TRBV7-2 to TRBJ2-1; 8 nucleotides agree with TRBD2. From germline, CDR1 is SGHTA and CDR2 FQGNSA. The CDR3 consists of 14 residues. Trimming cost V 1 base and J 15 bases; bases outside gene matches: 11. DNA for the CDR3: TGTGCCAGCAGCTTAGGTTTAGCGGGAAGGGACATGTTCTTC. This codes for CASSLGLAGRDMFF. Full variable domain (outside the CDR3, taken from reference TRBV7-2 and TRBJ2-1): GAGVSQSPSNKVTEKGKDVELRCDPISGHTALYWYRQSLGQGLEFLIYFQGNSAPDKSGLPSDRFSAERTGGSVSTLTIQRTQQEDSAVYLCASSLGLAGRDMFFGPGTRLTVL.

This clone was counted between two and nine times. The CDR3, as DNA: TGTGCCAGCAGCTTAGCTCGCCCGGGGCAGGGGGGAAGAGCTTTCTTT. Translation gives CASSLARPGQGGRAFF. This chain links TRBV11-2 with TRBJ1-1, with 7 nucleotides matching TRBD1. The V gene end was trimmed by 1 base and the J gene end by 10 bases; junction bases not matched to a gene: 15. The germline V gene encodes CDR1 SGHAT and CDR2 FQNNGV. CDR3 length equals 16 residues.

The CDR3 sequence is CASRTISGGQADLRFDYTF. The CDR3 DNA reads as TGCGCCAGCAGGACAATTTCCGGGGGACAGGCGGACCTTCGGTTTGATTACACCTTC. The chain links TRBV10-2 to TRBJ1-2; TRBD1 aligns across 8 bases. CDR1 is WSHSY, CDR2 SAAADI, per germline. The V and J ends lost 6 bases and 11 bases, in that order; junction bases with no gene match: 29. The CDR3 sequence is 19 residues long.

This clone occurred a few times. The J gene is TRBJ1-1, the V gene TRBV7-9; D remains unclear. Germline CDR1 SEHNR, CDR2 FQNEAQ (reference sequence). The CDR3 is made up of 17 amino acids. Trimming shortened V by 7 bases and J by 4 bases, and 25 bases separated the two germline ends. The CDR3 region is CASTALGADRESTEAFF. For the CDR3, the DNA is TGTGCCAGCACCGCCCTAGGAGCGGATAGGGAGAGCACTGAAGCTTTCTTT.

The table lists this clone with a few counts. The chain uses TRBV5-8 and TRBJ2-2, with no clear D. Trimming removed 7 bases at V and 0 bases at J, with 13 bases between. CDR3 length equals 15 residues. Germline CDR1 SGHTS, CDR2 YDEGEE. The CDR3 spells CASQRRIANTGELFF. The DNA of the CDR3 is TGTGCCAGCCAGAGGCGGATCGCGAACACCGGGGAGCTGTTTTTT.